These T cell receptor beta chains were read from a single sample in a study of radiation and T cells in renal cell carcinoma. TCRdb's copy holds only in-frame clones and misses some; the assay was immunoSEQ multiplex PCR. The sample lists 150,000 to 190,000 clones; about nine tenths were seen once. Sequences were derived from blood, sampled from a patient whose treatment included radiotherapy and nephrectomy. Receptor source: a woman between 45 and 60 years old with renal cell carcinoma. CDR3s include the opening cysteine and the closing phenylalanine or tryptophan. Clone size is stated in some rows and not others, as once, few, many or a class when expanded.

15	once	TRBV4-3	CASSQEPGGLREQYF
15	once	TRBV23-1	CASSQSGTRSYEQYF
12	.	TRBV29-1	CSSGQGGDTQYF
15	.	TRBV29-1	CGGTLPGMSYNEQFF
13	once	TRBV30	CAWSARGTGELFF
13	.	TRBV25-1	CASSVQTNTEAFF
16	.	TRBV7-3	CASSRDRVANTGELFF
12	once	TRBV28	CASKAPNSPLHF
13	.	TRBV6-1	CASSERVPDTQYF
13	.	TRBV19	CASSDRRSSPLHF
16	.	TRBV2	CASSEVGRVYNSPLHF
14	.	TRBV7-2	CASSLDAYQETQYF
16	.	TRBV4-3	CASSQVRFGSSYEQYF
14	.	TRBV6-1	CASSEYGGSYEQYF
16	.	TRBV14	CASGPYGGLSTDTQYF
11	.	TRBV30	CAWSWDTEAFF
13	.	TRBV30	CASDRQGSSGYTF
13	.	TRBV19	CASSGSGDYGYTF
18	.	TRBV2	CASSEWSGTSGVYNEQFF
15	.	TRBV28	CASRGTLGANSPLHF